Below, 15 T cell receptor beta chains from the same sample are listed, as sequenced in a study of T cells in Graves' hyperthyroidism and ophthalmopathy. RNA transcripts gave rise to amplified TCR beta CDR3 regions. Researchers ran a first-round RT-PCR on the TCR CDR3 using the HTBI primer set. One entry per CDR3 protein, called by TCRdb with MiXCR from the multiplex PCR reads. The sample lists 500,000 to 650,000 distinct CDR3 sequences, about 15% occurring once. The sample consisted of blood. The receptors were gathered from a woman aged 50 to 60 with Graves' ophthalmopathy.

The V call is TRBV27, the J call TRBJ1-2, with D perhaps TRBD1 (6 bases). Germline V CDR1 and CDR2: MNHEY, SMNVEV (reference sequence). CDR3 length: 16 residues. With 2 bases removed from V and 3 bases from J, the gap between germline ends came to 16 bases. The CDR3 sequence is CASSLASGAAYYGYTF. In nucleotides, the CDR3 is TGTGCCAGCAGTTTAGCTTCAGGGGCTGCTTACTATGGCTACACCTTC.

This clonotype was seen a few times. The chain links TRBV19 to TRBJ2-7; 14 nucleotides match TRBD2. The CDR3 consists of 15 residues. The germline V gene has CDR1 LNHDA and CDR2 SQIVND (reference sequence). V was pared by 6 bases and J by 1 base, with 2 bases of the junction left unmatched. The CDR3 region has the DNA TGTGCCAGTAGGGGGACTAGCGGGAGTTCCTACGAGCAGTACTTC. Its protein product is CASRGTSGSSYEQYF.

This chain connects TRBV29-1 to TRBJ2-3; perhaps TRBD2 as D (6 bases). Per germline, CDR1 SQVTM and CDR2 ANQGSEA. The CDR3 is 12 residues long. Trimming pared 8 bases from V and 6 bases from J, leaving 15 bases between. CDR3 nucleotide sequence: TGCAGCACAAAAGGGACTGCTGATACGCAGTATTTT. Translation gives CSTKGTADTQYF.

This clonotype was detected many times. The chain carries TRBV7-6 and TRBJ2-7; 13 bases agree with TRBD2. Germline V gene data show CDR1 as SGHVS and CDR2 as FNYEAQ. CDR3 size: 16 residues. The V gene end was trimmed by 4 bases and the J gene end by 5 bases; junction bases not matched to a gene: 8. CDR3: CASSSRLAGGRHEQYF. In nucleotides, the CDR3 is TGTGCCAGCAGCTCCCGACTAGCGGGAGGACGCCACGAGCAGTACTTC.

This clonotype was observed once. This could be a read error, since a much larger clone is one nucleotide away. This chain links TRBV6-2 or TRBV6-3 with TRBJ2-3; D is undetermined. The CDR3 is 15 residues long. CDR1 MNHEY and CDR2 SVGEGT come from the germline V gene. The CDR3: CTSSDFRVPTDTQYF. The CDR3 coding sequence is TGTACCAGCAGTGACTTTCGGGTCCCCACAGATACGCAGTATTTT.

Many counts were recorded for this clonotype. V gene TRBV6-2 or TRBV6-3 combines with J gene TRBJ2-1, with 9 bases fitting TRBD1. From germline, CDR1 is MNHEY and CDR2 SVGEGT. The CDR3 runs 15 residues. V gave up 6 bases and J gave up 5 bases; unmatched junction bases: 8. The DNA for the CDR3 is TGTGCCAGCAGGGCTGGGACAGGGACCCACAATGAGCAGTTCTTC. Its protein is CASRAGTGTHNEQFF.

This clonotype was detected only once. This rearrangement joins TRBV7-9 to TRBJ2-7; 7 bases fit TRBD1. Germline CDR1 is SEHNR and CDR2 is FQNEAQ (reference sequence). Unmatched junction bases numbered 14, after V lost 3 bases and J lost 3 bases. The CDR3 totals 17 residues. The CDR3 sequence: CASSFRSGTDKVYEQYF. As DNA, the CDR3 is TGTGCCAGCAGCTTTCGTTCCGGGACAGATAAAGTCTACGAGCAGTACTTC.

Comments on this clonotype: A junction end diverges from the germline sequence, so it may reflect a read error. The CDR3, as DNA: TGTGTCAGCAGGCCGGACAGGGGGGAATACAATGAGCAGTTCTTC. Its protein product is CVSRPDRGEYNEQFF. The gene calls are TRBV27 and TRBJ2-1; 10 nucleotides align to TRBD1. CDR3 length: 15 amino acids. CDR1 and CDR2 from the germline V gene are MNHEY and SMNVEV (reference sequence).

The table lists this clonotype with a few counts. The chain couples TRBV7-6 to TRBJ2-1; the match to TRBD2 covers 12 bases. This CDR3 is 15 amino acids long. With V trimmed by 2 bases and J by 7 bases, 3 bases remained unmatched. Germline CDR1 is SGHVS and CDR2 is FNYEAQ. Written as DNA, the CDR3 is TGTGCCAGCAGCTTAAGAGGGACTAGCGGGAATGAGCAGTTCTTC. Protein sequence: CASSLRGTSGNEQFF. Full variable domain (missing parts from reference TRBV7-6 and TRBJ2-1): GAGVSQSPRYKVTKRGQDVALRCDPISGHVSLYWYRQALGQGPEFLTYFNYEAQQDKSGLPNDRFSAERPEGSISTLTIQRTEQRDSAMYRCASSLRGTSGNEQFFGPGTRLTVL.

This clonotype was picked up one time. The rearrangement uses TRBV7-2 and TRBJ1-3; D is possibly TRBD1 (6 bases). From germline, CDR1 is SGHTA and CDR2 FQGNSA. CDR3 length: 18 residues. V was cut by 1 base and J by 4 bases, with 20 bases left in between. The CDR3: CASSLDLGGGARGNTIYF. CDR3 sequence (DNA): TGTGCCAGCAGCTTAGATCTCGGTGGGGGCGCGCGAGGAAACACCATATATTTT.

This clonotype appeared a few times. The genes are TRBV12-3 or TRBV12-4 and TRBJ1-5; 7 nucleotides match TRBD1. V lost 6 bases and J lost 3; bases outside the gene matches: 2. This CDR3 comprises 13 residues. CDR3 nucleotide sequence: TGTGCCAGCAGAGGACAGGACAATCAGCCCCAGCATTTT. Its protein product is CASRGQDNQPQHF.

The table lists this clonotype with many counts. The V and J genes are TRBV12-3 or TRBV12-4 and TRBJ2-3, with 8 bases fitting TRBD1. Unmatched junction bases numbered 8, after V lost 7 bases and J lost 2 bases. The CDR3 covers 15 residues. In nucleotides, the CDR3 is TGTGCCAGCAAACCAGGACAGGGTCCCACAGATACGCAGTATTTT. Translated, it gives CASKPGQGPTDTQYF.

This clonotype was recorded at least ten times. The chain is built from TRBV6-1 and TRBJ2-7; 7 bases map to TRBD2. Germline trimming cut 4 bases from V and 2 bases from J; bases unmatched to any gene: 5. CDR1 and CDR2 from the germline V gene are MNHNS and SASEGT. CDR3 length equals 14 residues. This CDR3 is CASSVWRGTYEQYF. CDR3 DNA sequence: TGTGCCAGCAGTGTTTGGCGGGGGACCTACGAGCAGTACTTC.

The gene calls are TRBV30 and TRBJ2-2, with 9 bases that match TRBD1. The V segment lost 8 bases and the J segment 6 bases; nucleotides outside the gene matches: 7. The CDR3 loop spans 13 amino acids. Germline CDR1 reads GTSNPN; CDR2 reads SVGIG (reference sequence). The CDR3 loop reads CAARGTGSGELFF. The CDR3 DNA reads as TGTGCCGCCAGGGGGACAGGGTCCGGGGAGCTGTTTTTT.

This clonotype was picked up many times. The chain is built from TRBV28 and TRBJ2-7; D may be TRBD2 (6 bases). The CDR3 runs to 16 residues. CDR1 is MDHEN, CDR2 SYDVKM, per germline. Deletions cut 2 bases from V and 1 base from J, with 15 bases between. CDR3 bases: TGTGCCAGCAGTTTAGGGGCTGCGGGGACGTCCTACGAGCAGTACTTC. It codes for CASSLGAAGTSYEQYF.